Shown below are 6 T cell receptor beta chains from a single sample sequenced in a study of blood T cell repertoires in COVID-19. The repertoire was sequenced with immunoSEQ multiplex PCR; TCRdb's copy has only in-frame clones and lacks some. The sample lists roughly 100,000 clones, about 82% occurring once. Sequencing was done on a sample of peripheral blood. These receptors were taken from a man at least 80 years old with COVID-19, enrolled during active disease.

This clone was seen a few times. The CDR3 DNA follows: TGTGCCAGTAGTAAACAGGGGTGGCCTGAAGCTTTCTTT. Translation gives CASSKQGWPEAFF. The chain carries TRBV19 and TRBJ1-1; 7 positions match TRBD1. The CDR3 is 13 amino acids. CDR1 is LNHDA and CDR2 is SQIVND in the germline V gene (reference sequence). Trimming at V came to 4 bases and at J to 6 bases, leaving 5 bases not matched to a gene.

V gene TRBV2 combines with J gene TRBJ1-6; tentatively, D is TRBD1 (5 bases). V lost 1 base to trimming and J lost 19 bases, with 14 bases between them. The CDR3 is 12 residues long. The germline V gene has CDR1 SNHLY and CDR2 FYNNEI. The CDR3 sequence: CASSEGGHRRHF. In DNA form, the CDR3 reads TGTGCCAGCAGTGAAGGTGGACACCGGCGGCACTTT.

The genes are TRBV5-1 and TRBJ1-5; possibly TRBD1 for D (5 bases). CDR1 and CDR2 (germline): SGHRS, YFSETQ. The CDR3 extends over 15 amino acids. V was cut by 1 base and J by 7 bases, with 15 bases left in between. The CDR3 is CASSLFGGGGQPQHF. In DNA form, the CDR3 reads TGCGCCAGCAGCTTGTTTGGTGGTGGGGGGCAGCCCCAGCATTTT.

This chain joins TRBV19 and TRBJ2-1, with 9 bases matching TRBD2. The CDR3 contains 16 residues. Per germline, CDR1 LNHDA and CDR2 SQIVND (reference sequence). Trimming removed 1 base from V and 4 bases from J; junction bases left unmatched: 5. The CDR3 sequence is CASSIGVLAGYNEQFF. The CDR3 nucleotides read TGTGCCAGTAGTATAGGTGTTCTAGCGGGGTACAATGAGCAGTTCTTC.

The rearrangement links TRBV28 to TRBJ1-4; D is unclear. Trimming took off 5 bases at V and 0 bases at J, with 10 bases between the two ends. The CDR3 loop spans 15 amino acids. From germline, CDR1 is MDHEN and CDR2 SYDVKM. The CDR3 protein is CASSLPGATNEKLFF. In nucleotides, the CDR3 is TGTGCCAGCAGTCTCCCCGGGGCAACTAATGAAAAACTGTTTTTT.

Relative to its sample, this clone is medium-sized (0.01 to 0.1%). The CDR3 sequence: CASSYSSRKGDYGYTF. The CDR3 DNA follows: TGTGCCAGCAGTTACTCGTCCCGGAAGGGAGACTATGGCTACACCTTC. The rearrangement joins TRBV6-6 to TRBJ1-2; D is undetermined. This CDR3 region has 16 residues. With 0 bases removed from V and 3 bases from J, the gap between germline ends came to 14 bases. Per the germline V gene, CDR1 is MNHNY and CDR2 is SVGAGI (reference sequence).